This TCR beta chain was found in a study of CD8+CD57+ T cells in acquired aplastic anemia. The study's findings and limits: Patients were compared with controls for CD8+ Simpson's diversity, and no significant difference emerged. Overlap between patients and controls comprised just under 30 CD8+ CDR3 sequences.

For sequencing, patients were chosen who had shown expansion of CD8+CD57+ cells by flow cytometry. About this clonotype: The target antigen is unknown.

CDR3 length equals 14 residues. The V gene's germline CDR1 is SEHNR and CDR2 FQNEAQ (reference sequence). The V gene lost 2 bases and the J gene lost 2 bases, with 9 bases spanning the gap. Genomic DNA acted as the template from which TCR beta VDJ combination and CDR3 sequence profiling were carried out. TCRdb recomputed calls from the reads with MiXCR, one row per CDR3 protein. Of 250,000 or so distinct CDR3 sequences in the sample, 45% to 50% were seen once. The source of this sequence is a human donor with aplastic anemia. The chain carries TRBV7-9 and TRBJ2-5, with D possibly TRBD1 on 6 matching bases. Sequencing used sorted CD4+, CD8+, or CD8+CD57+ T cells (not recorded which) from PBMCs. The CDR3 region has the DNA TGTGCCAGCAGCTTATCGGACAGACAAGAGACCCAGTACTTC. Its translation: CASSLSDRQETQYF.